This T cell receptor (beta chain) is from a study of cytomegalovirus exposure and HLA in healthy donors. Findings and limits, study-wide: HLA alleles showed associations with 16,951 TCR beta sequences in a later analysis, at a 0.05 false discovery rate. Exclusion as indistinguishable affected some V segments, including TRBV6-2 and TRBV6-3.

Germline V gene sequence: CDR1 LGHNA, CDR2 YNFKEQ. J gave up 6 bases and V 0 bases, and 14 bases lay outside the gene matches. This CDR3 has 17 residues. The PCR made use of 60 Vbeta and 13 Jbeta primers. TCRdb's table, derived via immunoSEQ multiplex PCR, lists solely in-frame clones and lacks some. Of some 180,000 clones in the sample, around 76% were seen once. For this clone: The antigen remains unidentified.

These donors, healthy bone marrow donors, were studied. Source material: PBMCs. The chain employs TRBV4-2 and TRBJ2-7; 7 bases agree with TRBD2. This receptor was obtained from a woman aged 25-40 years in good health and CMV-seropositive. CDR3 protein: CASSQEAGGRGMGEQYF. The CDR3 bases are TGTGCCAGCAGCCAAGAGGCAGGAGGGCGGGGGATGGGCGAGCAGTACTTC.